The 18 T cell receptor beta chains reported below all come from one sample, sequenced in a study of control samples from healthy donors and cancer patients. TCRdb keeps only in-frame clones here, not all; method: immunoSEQ multiplex PCR. The sample has 90,000 to 130,000 clones; 70% to 90% are singletons. Sequencing was done on a sample of PBMCs. The receptors were gathered from a woman aged 55 to 70 with lung cancer.

The chain has TRBV5-4 and TRBJ2-7, with a weak D call TRBD1 (5 bases). The CDR3 runs 14 residues. Germline V lookup: CDR1 SGHNT, CDR2 YYREEE (reference sequence). Trimming took off 0 bases at V and 9 bases at J, with 16 bases between the two ends. The chain's CDR3 is CASSLEQGPTRQYF. The CDR3 DNA follows: TGTGCCAGCAGCTTGGAGCAGGGTCCTACGAGGCAGTACTTC.

The chain carries TRBV5-6 and TRBJ1-1, with a weak D call TRBD1 (6 bases). The CDR3 totals 17 residues. V gave up 0 bases and J gave up 2 bases, with 17 bases separating them. Germline V gene lookup returns CDR1 SGHDT and CDR2 YYEEEE. This chain's CDR3 is CASSLAYGEGGNTEAFF. The CDR3 DNA reads TGTGCCAGCAGCTTGGCCTACGGAGAGGGGGGAAACACTGAAGCTTTCTTT.

This chain joins TRBV6-4 and TRBJ2-3; 8 bases agree with TRBD2. Trimming took 6 bases from V and 0 from J; bases not matched to a gene: 8. Germline assignment: CDR1 MRHNA and CDR2 SNTAGT. This CDR3 spans 16 amino acids. The CDR3 protein is CASRMNSGVSTDTQYF. CDR3 DNA: TGTGCCAGCAGAATGAATAGCGGGGTTAGCACAGATACGCAGTATTTT.

The chain recombines TRBV4-2 with TRBJ1-2, with D maybe TRBD1 (6 bases). The CDR3 extends over 13 amino acids. Trimming stripped 6 bases from V and 1 base from J, with 9 bases between. Germline CDR1 reads LGHNA; CDR2 reads YNFKEQ. The CDR3 sequence is CASSLDSNYGYTF. The CDR3 nucleotides are TGTGCCAGCAGTTTGGACAGTAACTATGGCTACACCTTC.

The rearrangement uses TRBV10-3 and TRBJ1-6; D call uncertain. Germline CDR1 reads ENHRY; CDR2 reads SYGVKD. The CDR3 is 16 residues long. With 0 bases removed from V and 8 bases from J, the gap between germline ends came to 14 bases. CDR3 DNA sequence: TGTGCCATCAGTGAGTCGTTCGCTCAGGATTATTCACCCCTCCACTTT. The encoded protein is CAISESFAQDYSPLHF.

The gene calls are TRBV4-1 and TRBJ1-1; maybe TRBD1 (5 bases). V dropped 1 base and J dropped 5 bases, with 11 bases sitting between them. This CDR3 region has 14 residues. Per germline, CDR1 MGHRA and CDR2 YSYEKL. As DNA, the CDR3 is TGCGCCAGCAGCCAAGCGGAGGGGCGAACTGAAGCTTTCTTT. Protein sequence: CASSQAEGRTEAFF.

The chain couples TRBV20-1 to TRBJ2-3; no definite D call. V lost 5 bases to trimming and J lost 9 bases, with 12 bases between them. The CDR3 length is 11 residues. Germline V CDR1 and CDR2: DFQATT, SNEGSKA (reference sequence). In nucleotides, the CDR3 is TGCAGTGCTGATGGGTGGCGCACGCAGTATTTT. It translates to CSADGWRTQYF.

This chain connects TRBV6-2 or TRBV6-3 to TRBJ2-3, with 7 positions matching TRBD2. In germline, CDR1 is MNHEY, CDR2 SVGEGT. The J segment lost 2 bases and the V segment lost 2 bases, leaving 4 bases of the junction unmatched. The CDR3 runs 15 residues. DNA for the CDR3: TGTGCCAGCAGTTACGCGGGGGTGGTCACAGATACGCAGTATTTT. Translated: CASSYAGVVTDTQYF.

V usage is TRBV12-3 or TRBV12-4 and J usage is TRBJ2-1; D is uncertain. The CDR3 runs 13 residues. Trimming cost V 3 bases and J 4 bases, with 7 bases left between them. The chain's CDR3 is CASSFSSYNEQFF. The CDR3 nucleotides read TGTGCCAGCAGTTTTTCCAGTTACAATGAGCAGTTCTTC.

The genes are TRBV7-9 and TRBJ2-3, with D tentatively TRBD1 or TRBD2 (5 bases each). The CDR3 has 17 residues. Trimming removed 1 base at V and 1 base at J, with 15 bases between. CDR1 is SEHNR and CDR2 is FQNEAQ in the germline V gene (reference sequence). The CDR3 spells CASSLVGASRGTDTQYF. CDR3 in DNA: TGTGCCAGCAGCTTAGTAGGGGCGTCGCGGGGCACAGATACGCAGTATTTT.

This clone showed up just a few times. The rearrangement joins TRBV7-6 to TRBJ2-5; no definite D call. The V and J ends lost 5 bases and 5 bases respectively, with 9 bases between them. The CDR3 length is 12 residues. The germline CDR1 and CDR2 sequences are SGHVS and FNYEAQ. The CDR3 is CASSPSQETQYF. CDR3 bases: TGTGCCAGCAGCCCGAGCCAGGAGACCCAGTACTTC.

The V gene is TRBV27, the J gene TRBJ1-2; no clear D gene. The CDR3 is 14 residues long. Looked up from germline, CDR1 is MNHEY and CDR2 is SMNVEV (reference sequence). The V gene lost 8 bases and the J gene lost 0 bases, with 13 bases spanning the gap. The CDR3 sequence: CASSPTAPNYGYTF. DNA for the CDR3: TGTGCCAGCTCGCCCACCGCTCCTAACTATGGCTACACCTTC.

This clone was found once. V is TRBV3-1 (or the pseudogene TRBV3-2) and J is TRBJ1-5; 9 bases align to TRBD1. J gave up 5 bases and V 5 bases, and 4 bases lay outside the gene matches. Germline V gives CDR1 LGHDT, CDR2 YNNKEL (reference sequence). This CDR3 comprises 14 residues. CDR3 DNA sequence: TGTGCCAGCAGCGGACGGGACAGGGATCAGCCCCAGCATTTT. It translates to CASSGRDRDQPQHF.

The rearrangement joins TRBV19 to TRBJ2-3; 10 nucleotides line up with TRBD1. CDR1 and CDR2 from the germline V gene are LNHDA and SQIVND (reference sequence). After removal of 3 bases from V and 2 bases from J, the junction contained 11 bases not matched to a gene. This CDR3 is built from 18 residues. The CDR3 DNA reads TGTGCCAGTAGTATGGTTCGGGACAGGGGCTACATCACAGATACGCAGTATTTT. This encodes CASSMVRDRGYITDTQYF.

V is TRBV19 and J is TRBJ1-1; the match to TRBD1 covers 7 bases. This CDR3 has 16 residues. With 6 bases clipped from V and 1 base from J, the junction kept 11 bases outside the gene matches. Germline CDR1 LNHDA, CDR2 SQIVND (reference sequence). CDR3 bases: TGTGCCAGTAGCATAAACGGAGGGGGCGCGAACACTGAAGCTTTCTTT. Protein: CASSINGGGANTEAFF.

The table lists this clone with a count of one. The chain combines TRBV5-4 with TRBJ2-1, with unresolved D. The CDR3 covers 16 residues. The V end was cut by 5 bases, the J end by 0 bases, with 15 bases between. Germline V CDR1 and CDR2: SGHNT, YYREEE (reference sequence). This CDR3 reads CASRSTLLSSYNEQFF. CDR3 coding DNA: TGTGCCAGCAGATCAACCCTTTTAAGCTCCTACAATGAGCAGTTCTTC.

The chain links TRBV5-4 to TRBJ1-1, with D uncertain. There are 13 residues in the CDR3. CDR1 is SGHNT, CDR2 YYREEE, per germline (reference sequence). The ends were cut back, 6 bases at V and 8 bases at J, with 17 bases in the middle. CDR3 coding DNA: TGTGCCAGCACCCAACTCCCGGAGCTGGAAGCTTTCTTT. Translated, it gives CASTQLPELEAFF.

The chain carries TRBV27 and TRBJ1-6; D is undetermined. The CDR3 runs 13 residues. The germline CDR1 and CDR2 sequences are MNHEY and SMNVEV (reference sequence). The germline V and J ends were trimmed by 3 bases and 10 bases, with 10 bases remaining between them. CDR3 DNA: TGTGCCAGCAGTTTTGCCGGGCAGTCACCCCTCCACTTT. This gives the protein CASSFAGQSPLHF.